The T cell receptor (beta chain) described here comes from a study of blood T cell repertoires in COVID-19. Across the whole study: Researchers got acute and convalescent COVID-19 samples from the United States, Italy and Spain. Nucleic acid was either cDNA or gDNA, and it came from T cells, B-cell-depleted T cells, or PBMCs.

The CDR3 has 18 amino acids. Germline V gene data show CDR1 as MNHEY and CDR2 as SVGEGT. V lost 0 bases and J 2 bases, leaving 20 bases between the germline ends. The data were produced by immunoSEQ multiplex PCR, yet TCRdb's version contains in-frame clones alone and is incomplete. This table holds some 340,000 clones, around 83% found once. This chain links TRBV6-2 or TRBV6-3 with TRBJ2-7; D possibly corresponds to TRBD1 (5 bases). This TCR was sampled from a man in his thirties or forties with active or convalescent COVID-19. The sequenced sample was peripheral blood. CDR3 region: CASSYSPHGRVDPYEQYF. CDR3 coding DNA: TGTGCCAGCAGTTACTCGCCCCACGGCAGGGTGGACCCCTACGAGCAGTACTTC.